The 18 T cell receptor beta chains listed next were all sequenced from one sample in a study of tumor-infiltrating lymphocytes in primary liver carcinoma. From 20-30 mg of unsorted bulk tissue, DNA and RNA were co-extracted together. Synthesis of TCR beta cDNA was carried out from 500 ng total RNA with a constant-region primer. Construction of TCR beta libraries relied on three successive nested multiplex PCR rounds employing slightly modified ARM-PCR. The two initial PCR rounds, about 9 cycles each, used TRBV1-TRBV30 forward and C-beta reverse primers. TCRdb ran MiXCR on the multiplex PCR reads and lists one entry per CDR3 protein. The table lists approximately 190,000 distinct CDR3 sequences, around 81% of them singletons. Source material: tumor tissue from primary liver carcinoma. These receptors were taken from a middle-aged man with primary liver carcinoma and hepatitis B virus infection.

About this clonotype itself: Germline and junction disagree at one end, which may indicate a read error. V and J are TRBV6-2 or TRBV6-3 and TRBJ2-3, with D tentatively TRBD2 (6 bases). Germline V gives CDR1 MNHEY, CDR2 SVGEGT. The length of the CDR3 is 13 residues. CDR3 sequence reads: CDSNSSLANTQYF. The CDR3 coding sequence is TGTGACAGCAATTCGTCGCTAGCGAATACGCAGTATTTT.

This chain joins TRBV11-3 and TRBJ2-3; D is perhaps TRBD1 or TRBD2 (5 bases each). CDR1 is SGHNT, CDR2 YENEEA, per germline. CDR3 length equals 17 residues. Trimming removed 7 bases from V and 1 base from J, with 21 bases in between. The CDR3 bases are TGTGCCAGCAACCCCGGGACCTTTAGAAGCGGCACAGATACGCAGTATTTT. Translating gives CASNPGTFRSGTDTQYF.

As to this clonotype: A much larger clone differs by one base, so this may be a read error. The chain employs TRBV28 and TRBJ1-1; D may be TRBD1 (5 bases). The CDR3 is 15 amino acids. CDR1 MDHEN and CDR2 SYDVKM come from the germline V gene. For the CDR3, the DNA is TGTGCCAACAGTTTAACAGGCCGGGAGAACACTGAAGCTTTCTTT. It yields the protein CANSLTGRENTEAFF.

This clonotype has a single count. Relative to the germline gene, one junction end is altered; a read error may explain this. V usage is TRBV15 and J usage is TRBJ2-5; D is unclear. CDR1 is LNHNV and CDR2 is YYDKDF in the germline V gene (reference sequence). The length of the CDR3 is 11 residues. The CDR3 sequence: CATSIQETKYF. The CDR3 bases are TGTGCCACCAGCATCCAAGAGACCAAGTATTTC.

As concerns this clonotype: At one boundary the junction diverges from the germline segment, which might be a read error. The chain carries TRBV28 and TRBJ2-1, with 11 bases aligning to TRBD2. This CDR3 has 13 amino acids. Germline CDR1 reads MDHEN; CDR2 reads SYDVKM. CDR3 bases: TGTGCCGGCGGCCTCGGGACTAGCGGTGAGCAGTTATTC. Its protein is CAGGLGTSGEQLF.

Remarks on this clonotype: One end of the junction does not line up with germline, which may come from a read error. The rearrangement joins TRBV4-2 to TRBJ2-7, with D perhaps being TRBD1 or TRBD2 (5 bases each). Germline CDR1 is LGHNA and CDR2 is YNFKEQ. The CDR3 covers 15 residues. The CDR3 spells CASSQGRDRPYEQYF. The CDR3 bases are TGTGCCAGTAGCCAAGGAAGGGACCGACCGTACGAGCAGTACTTC.

On this clonotype itself: A read error may produce the germline difference seen at one junction end. This chain links TRBV7-3 with TRBJ2-1; TRBD2 matches 7 bases. Germline values: CDR1 SGHTA, CDR2 FQGTGA. CDR3 length: 15 residues. This CDR3 reads CASSSSGTGLNEQFF. In DNA form, the CDR3 reads TGTGCAAGCAGCTCAAGCGGGACCGGGCTCAATGAGCAGTTCTTC. Looking up the rest from reference TRBV7-3 and TRBJ2-1 gives the full variable domain: GAGVSQTPSNKVTEKGKYVELRCDPISGHTALYWYRQSLGQGPEFLIYFQGTGAADDSGLPNDRFFAVRPEGSVSTLKIQRTERGDSAVYLCASSSSGTGLNEQFFGPGTRLTVL.

J is TRBJ2-1 and V is TRBV6-2 or TRBV6-3, with unresolved D. The V end lost 0 bases, the J end lost 16 bases, and 13 bases lay between the germline ends. CDR1 is MNHEY and CDR2 is SVGEGT in the germline V gene. This CDR3 contains 12 residues. CDR3 residues: CASSYSLREYFF. The CDR3 nucleotides read TGTGCCAGCAGTTACTCCCTACGTGAGTACTTCTTC.

This clonotype was seen ten or more times. This chain uses TRBV7-3 with TRBJ2-1; 10 nucleotides align to TRBD2. The ends lost 5 bases at V and 0 bases at J; junction bases unmatched: 13. From germline, CDR1 is SGHTA and CDR2 FQGTGA. The CDR3 is made up of 19 amino acids. The CDR3, as DNA: TGTGCCAGCAGCCCTGATCCGGGACTAGCGTCCAGCTCCTACAATGAGCAGTTCTTC. Its translation: CASSPDPGLASSSYNEQFF.

Notes on this clonotype: Its ends do not fully match the called genes, so a read error is possible. The chain is built from TRBV4-2 and TRBJ2-1, with D tentatively TRBD1 or TRBD2 (5 bases each). CDR3 length: 16 residues. Germline values: CDR1 LGHNA, CDR2 YNFKEQ. The CDR3 DNA reads as TGTGCCAGCAACCGACACCTCGGGACGGGTAACAATGAGCAGTCCTTC. Translation: CASNRHLGTGNNEQSF.

On this clonotype itself: This may come from a read error, since a much larger clone is one base off. The V call is TRBV28, the J call TRBJ1-1; tentatively, D is TRBD1 (6 bases). This CDR3 is 13 amino acids long. Per germline, CDR1 MDHEN and CDR2 SYDVKM. CDR3 in amino acids: CASSLNRVAEAVF. In DNA form, the CDR3 reads TGTGCCAGCAGTTTGAACAGGGTGGCTGAAGCTGTCTTT.

This clonotype appeared many times. The chain uses TRBV30 and TRBJ1-3; no clear D gene. The germline gives CDR1 GTSNPN, CDR2 SVGIG (reference sequence). This CDR3 has 13 residues. V was shortened by 0 bases and J by 5 bases, with 8 bases between the two germline ends. CDR3 in DNA: TGTGCCTGGAGTGTAAATGGCCGAAACACCATATATTTT. Translated, it gives CAWSVNGRNTIYF.

CDR3 loop: CASIRGQYNEQFF. Here the CDR3 DNA reads TGTGCCAGCATTCGCGGACAGTACAATGAGCAGTTCTTC. The V and J genes are TRBV12-3 or TRBV12-4 and TRBJ2-1; D is possibly TRBD1 (6 bases). The CDR3 totals 13 residues. Trimming stripped 7 bases from V and 4 bases from J, with 11 bases between.

V and J are TRBV7-9 and TRBJ2-7, with 7 bases aligning to TRBD2. The CDR3 is 12 residues long. Germline V gene data show CDR1 as SEHNR and CDR2 as FQNEAQ (reference sequence). V was pared by 5 bases and J by 9 bases, with 7 bases of the junction left unmatched. The CDR3 protein is CASSGAGDVQYF. The CDR3 DNA sequence: TGTGCCAGCAGCGGGGCGGGGGACGTGCAGTACTTC. Drawing the rest from reference TRBV7-9 and TRBJ2-7, the complete variable domain is DTGVSQNPRHKITKRGQNVTFRCDPISEHNRLYWYRQTLGQGPEFLTYFQNEAQLEKSRLLSDRFSAERPKGSFSTLEIQRTEQGDSAMYLCASSGAGDVQYFGPGTRLTVT.

Remarks on this clonotype: This is likely a read error, given that the CDR3 carries no conserved phenylalanine or tryptophan at its end. The rearrangement uses TRBV29-1 and TRBJ2-3; the D gene could be TRBD1 or TRBD2 (5 bases each). Germline V gene sequence: CDR1 SQVTM, CDR2 ANQGSEA. This CDR3 has 14 residues. CDR3 in amino acids: CNVSGTAQRNTQYS. Written as DNA, the CDR3 is TGCAACGTTTCCGGGACGGCCCAAAGAAATACGCAGTATTCT.

This clonotype has a handful of counts. The chain has TRBV9 and TRBJ2-3; TRBD2 is a possible D gene (6 bases). V was cut by 1 base and J by 7 bases, with 16 bases left in between. The V gene's germline CDR1 is SGDLS and CDR2 YYNGEE. There are 15 residues in the CDR3. CDR3 residues: CASSVRWEDGNTQYF. The CDR3 DNA reads as TGTGCCAGCAGCGTAAGGTGGGAGGATGGGAATACGCAGTATTTT.

About this clonotype: A read error is likely, as this CDR3 ends without the conserved phenylalanine or tryptophan. No DNA is shown, since the ends of the CDR3 on it are uncertain; the CDR3 is the one TCRdb lists. The chain recombines TRBV12-5 with TRBJ2-7; TRBD1, the D gene given by the table, was not confirmed from the DNA. A total of 13 residues make up the CDR3, ends included. From germline, CDR1 is LGHNT and CDR2 FRNRAP. CDR3 region: CASKGTGSYELYI.

About this clonotype: The junction does not match germline at one end; this may be a read error. The chain combines TRBV4-1 with TRBJ2-1; 7 bases agree with TRBD2. The CDR3 consists of 19 residues. CDR1 is MGHRA and CDR2 is YSYEKL in the germline V gene. In DNA, the CDR3 is TGCGCCAGCAGCCATGACCGAGGAGGGAGGGCCAGGGTTCGCTATGAGCAGTCCTTC. As protein: CASSHDRGGRARVRYEQSF.